Following are 5 T cell receptor beta chains from one sample sequenced in a study of T-cell reconstitution after alpha-beta-depleted transplantation in children. As it was prepared, the TCRbeta library received unique molecular identifiers. TCRdb ran MiXCR on the PCR reads and lists one entry per CDR3 protein. The table includes roughly 200,000 distinct CDR3 sequences, about a tenth detected once. The sequencing used PBMCs, collected before TCRalphabeta/CD19-depleted stem cell transplant. The receptors originated from a child in the first two years of life with acute myeloid leukemia, due to receive a stem cell transplant.

In its sample, this clonotype was seen many times. This chain links TRBV5-1 with TRBJ2-1; TRBD2 matches 8 bases. The J segment lost 3 bases and the V segment lost 0 bases, leaving 11 bases of the junction unmatched. CDR3 length: 18 amino acids. Germline CDR1 SGHRS, CDR2 YFSETQ. CDR3 DNA sequence: TGCGCCAGCAGCTTGGCCATAGTGCGCCGGGGGGGCTACAATGAGCAGTTCTTC. It specifies CASSLAIVRRGGYNEQFF.

This clonotype has at least ten counts. The J gene is TRBJ2-2, the V gene TRBV5-1; 9 nucleotides agree with TRBD2. The V gene end was trimmed by 0 bases and the J gene end by 1 base; junction bases not matched to a gene: 7. The CDR3 spans 18 residues. In germline, CDR1 is SGHRS, CDR2 YFSETQ. CDR3 protein: CASSLVLAGRLNTGELFF. The CDR3, as DNA: TGCGCCAGCAGCTTGGTCCTAGCGGGACGTTTGAACACCGGGGAGCTGTTTTTT.

This clonotype occurred many times. This CDR3 is CASSDGTAYQETQYF. For the CDR3, the DNA is TGTGCCAGCAGCGATGGGACAGCGTACCAAGAGACCCAGTACTTC. The gene calls are TRBV11-1 and TRBJ2-5, with 7 positions matching TRBD1. The CDR3 is 15 residues long. J lost 0 bases, V lost 5 bases, and 6 bases had no gene match. The germline V gene has CDR1 SGHAT and CDR2 FQDESV (reference sequence).

This clonotype was recorded many times. The rearrangement uses TRBV12-3 or TRBV12-4 and TRBJ2-7; D is unclear. The CDR3 has 11 residues. V shed 6 bases and J shed 6 bases, with 9 bases lying between them. CDR3 in DNA: TGTGCCAGCAGCCTCAGTAGCGAGCAGTACTTC. Protein: CASSLSSEQYF.

This clonotype was found many times. The V and J genes are TRBV5-1 and TRBJ2-7, with TRBD2 matching over 7 bases. The CDR3 is 13 residues long. Germline V CDR1 and CDR2: SGHRS, YFSETQ. J was trimmed by 3 bases and V by 2 bases; bases with no gene match: 2. Here the CDR3 DNA reads TGCGCCAGCAGCTTTGGACTAGTCTACGAGCAGTACTTC. It specifies CASSFGLVYEQYF.